A single sample gave rise to the 32 T cell receptor beta chains below, sequenced in a study of blood T cell repertoires in COVID-19. Clones were read by immunoSEQ multiplex PCR, and TCRdb kept only the in-frame ones, dropping some. The sample has roughly 60,000 clones; approximately 75% are singletons. Sample: peripheral blood. Source of these receptors: a man older than 75 with acute or convalescent COVID-19.

The chain is built from TRBV18 and TRBJ2-1; the match to TRBD1 covers 7 bases. The V segment lost 2 bases and the J segment 5 bases; nucleotides outside the gene matches: 9. This CDR3 spans 16 amino acids. CDR1 KGHSH and CDR2 LQKENI come from the germline V gene. Written as DNA, the CDR3 is TGTGCCAGCTCACCAGAAATGGCAGGGGGAGACAATGAGCAGTTCTTC. It yields the protein CASSPEMAGGDNEQFF.

The rearrangement joins TRBV2 to TRBJ2-1; TRBD1 matches at 7 bases. Trimming at V came to 4 bases and at J to 5 bases, leaving 8 bases not matched to a gene. The CDR3 covers 15 residues. Germline assignment: CDR1 SNHLY and CDR2 FYNNEI. The CDR3 DNA sequence: TGTGCCAGCAGTGTAGAAGGGGGCCAGAACAATGAGCAGTTCTTC. As protein: CASSVEGGQNNEQFF.

The rearrangement links TRBV7-2 to TRBJ1-5; perhaps TRBD1 as D (5 bases). Germline V lookup: CDR1 SGHTA, CDR2 FQGNSA. The V end was cut by 4 bases, the J end by 4 bases, with 8 bases between. CDR3 length equals 13 residues. This chain's CDR3 is CASSSQGNQPQHF. In DNA form, the CDR3 reads TGTGCCAGCAGCTCGCAGGGAAATCAGCCCCAGCATTTT.

The rearrangement joins TRBV9 to TRBJ1-2; TRBD1 matches 9 bases. Trimming removed 2 bases from V and 4 bases from J; junction bases left unmatched: 6. Germline V gene sequence: CDR1 SGDLS, CDR2 YYNGEE. CDR3 length: 15 residues. In DNA, the CDR3 is TGTGCCAGCAGCGTCGCCGGGACAGGGATCTATGGCTACACCTTC. Translating it yields CASSVAGTGIYGYTF.

This clone was counted only a few times. This sequence joins TRBV2 and TRBJ1-1; D is uncertain. CDR3 length: 16 amino acids. Trimming removed 6 bases at V and 4 bases at J, with 21 bases between. Germline V lookup: CDR1 SNHLY, CDR2 FYNNEI. Here the CDR3 reads CASRSSVVSSGTEAFF. The CDR3 region has the DNA TGTGCCAGCAGATCGTCGGTAGTATCGTCGGGCACTGAAGCTTTCTTT.

The CDR3 protein is CASSQNRRETQYF. DNA of the CDR3: TGTGCCAGCAGCCAAAACAGGCGAGAGACCCAGTACTTC. The rearrangement joins TRBV14 to TRBJ2-5; a possible D gene is TRBD1 (5 bases). CDR1 is SGHDN, CDR2 FVKESK, per germline. V was cut by 2 bases and J by 4 bases, with 8 bases left in between. The CDR3 length is 13 residues.

Regarding this clone: One end of the junction is discordant with germline, which a read error may explain. This chain connects TRBV7-7 to TRBJ1-1, with D hard to call. Germline assignment: CDR1 SSHAT and CDR2 FNYEAQ (reference sequence). This CDR3 spans 13 amino acids. CDR3 bases: TGTGCTAGCAGCCTACAGACGAACACTGAAGCTTTCTTT. Residues: CASSLQTNTEAFF.

The J gene is TRBJ2-2, the V gene TRBV30, with TRBD1 identical over 8 bases. J was trimmed by 2 bases and V by 3 bases; bases with no gene match: 5. Germline V lookup: CDR1 GTSNPN, CDR2 SVGIG (reference sequence). The CDR3 spans 15 residues. The CDR3 sequence: CAWRETGANTGELFF. In DNA form, the CDR3 reads TGTGCCTGGAGGGAGACAGGGGCCAACACCGGGGAGCTGTTTTTT.

The chain couples TRBV7-8 to TRBJ2-5; no definite D call. The CDR3 runs to 14 residues. The germline V and J ends were trimmed by 1 base and 2 bases, with 8 bases remaining between them. Germline CDR1 is SGHVS and CDR2 is FQNEAQ. Here the CDR3 reads CASSLGRQQETQYF. The CDR3, as DNA: TGTGCCAGCAGCTTAGGCCGTCAGCAAGAGACCCAGTACTTC.

The chain employs TRBV5-5 and TRBJ2-6, with unresolved D. V shed 4 bases and J shed 4 bases, with 12 bases lying between them. The CDR3 spans 15 residues. Per the germline V gene, CDR1 is SGHKS and CDR2 is YYEKEE (reference sequence). The CDR3 protein is CASSNTNTGANVLTF. DNA for the CDR3: TGTGCCAGCAGCAATACTAATACAGGGGCCAACGTCCTGACTTTC.

This chain links TRBV7-9 with TRBJ1-4; D not resolved. CDR1 is SEHNR and CDR2 is FQNEAQ in the germline V gene (reference sequence). Trimming pared 1 base from V and 14 bases from J, leaving 20 bases between. The CDR3 is 15 residues long. The CDR3 nucleotides are TGTGCCAGCAGCTTAGGCGGTTCCAATGCCGCAACCCTGTTTTTT. It encodes CASSLGGSNAATLFF.

Concerning this clone itself: The same CDR3 can be traced to other DNA sequences in this sample. The CDR3, as DNA: TGTGCCAGCAGCTTAACTAGCGGTGGCACAGATACGCAGTATTTT. Translated: CASSLTSGGTDTQYF. V gene TRBV7-3 combines with J gene TRBJ2-3; D possibly corresponds to TRBD2 (6 bases). Deletions cut 0 bases from V and 1 base from J, with 8 bases between. Germline assignment: CDR1 SGHTA and CDR2 FQGTGA. The CDR3 runs to 15 residues.

J is TRBJ1-3 and V is TRBV4-1; a weak D match, TRBD1 (6 bases). From germline, CDR1 is MGHRA and CDR2 YSYEKL. Between the trimmed V and J ends, which lost 2 bases and 0 bases, there was a span of 17 bases. The CDR3 contains 18 residues. The CDR3 spells CASSQSGNTGSSGNTIYF. DNA of the CDR3: TGCGCCAGCAGCCAATCCGGTAACACAGGGTCCTCTGGAAACACCATATATTTT.

The gene calls are TRBV12-3 or TRBV12-4 and TRBJ2-3; D unclear. The CDR3 has 11 residues. Trimming pared 6 bases from V and 2 bases from J, leaving 3 bases between. This chain's CDR3 is CASSITDTQYF. DNA of the CDR3: TGTGCCAGCAGCATCACAGATACGCAGTATTTT.

In regard to this clone: Because it lacks the conserved phenylalanine or tryptophan at the end, this CDR3 is likely a read error. Because the CDR3's place on the DNA is in doubt, the DNA is left out and the CDR3 is given as listed by TCRdb. V is TRBV7-9 and J is TRBJ1-1; the table's D call TRBD1 went unverified against the DNA. The CDR3 adds up to 8 amino acids, both ends counted. Germline assignment: CDR1 SEHNR and CDR2 FQNEAQ (reference sequence). CDR3: CASSKDTL.

CDR3 nucleotides: TGTGCCAGCAGCGGGGACGGGGGGAACACTGGAAACACCATATATTTT. This gives the protein CASSGDGGNTGNTIYF. V gene TRBV9 combines with J gene TRBJ1-3; the D gene is possibly TRBD1 (5 bases). This CDR3 has 16 amino acids. Trimming stripped 3 bases from V and 2 bases from J, with 15 bases between. The germline gives CDR1 SGDLS, CDR2 YYNGEE.

The chain has TRBV9 and TRBJ2-3; possibly TRBD2 for D (7 bases). Germline values: CDR1 SGDLS, CDR2 YYNGEE. V shed 4 bases and J shed 2 bases, with 17 bases lying between them. This CDR3 contains 16 residues. The CDR3 DNA sequence: TGTGCCAGCAGCTCCATGGGGGGGGCATACACAGATACGCAGTATTTT. Its protein is CASSSMGGAYTDTQYF.

The gene calls are TRBV19 and TRBJ1-1; D might be TRBD1 (6 bases). The V gene lost 7 bases and the J gene lost 3 bases, with 15 bases spanning the gap. The V gene's germline CDR1 is LNHDA and CDR2 SQIVND (reference sequence). The CDR3 length is 14 residues. For the CDR3, the DNA is TGTGCCAGTACCCCCCAGGGGTCGTACACTGAAGCTTTCTTT. It yields the protein CASTPQGSYTEAFF.

The genes are TRBV4-2 and TRBJ2-5; TRBD2 might be the D (6 bases). Germline CDR1 LGHNA, CDR2 YNFKEQ. The CDR3 consists of 14 residues. V was trimmed by 0 bases and J by 5 bases, leaving 10 bases between them. The CDR3 nucleotides read TGTGCCAGCAGCCAAGATGATGGGAGGGAGACCCAGTACTTC. Translated: CASSQDDGRETQYF.

This clone has just a few counts. The rearrangement links TRBV6-1 to TRBJ1-6; tentatively, D is TRBD1 (6 bases). V lost 2 bases and J lost 6, with 14 bases in between. This CDR3 region has 16 residues. From germline, CDR1 is MNHNS and CDR2 SASEGT. The CDR3 sequence is CASSEFGGYGNSPLHF. The CDR3 DNA sequence: TGTGCCAGCAGTGAATTTGGGGGCTATGGTAATTCACCCCTCCACTTT.

The chain carries TRBV3-1 (or the pseudogene TRBV3-2) and TRBJ2-2; TRBD2 matches at 14 bases. The CDR3 extends over 18 amino acids. V gave up 1 base and J gave up 4 bases; unmatched junction bases: 5. Per the germline V gene, CDR1 is LGHDT and CDR2 is YNNKEL (reference sequence). Written as DNA, the CDR3 is TGTGCCAGCAGCCAAGGACTAGCGGGGGGGCCGGGCACCGGGGAGCTGTTTTTT. Its translation is CASSQGLAGGPGTGELFF.

This clone has more than one count but fewer than ten. The J gene is TRBJ1-5, the V gene TRBV2; 9 bases align to TRBD1. V lost 6 bases, J lost 5 bases, and 14 bases stayed unmatched. CDR1 is SNHLY and CDR2 is FYNNEI in the germline V gene. The CDR3 consists of 17 residues. CDR3 sequence reads: CASSATGTGFRYQPQHF. CDR3 nucleotides: TGTGCCAGCAGCGCGACCGGGACAGGGTTTAGGTATCAGCCCCAGCATTTT. The whole variable domain, filled in from reference TRBV2 and TRBJ1-5, reads EPEVTQTPSHQVTQMGQEVILRCVPISNHLYFYWYRQILGQKVEFLVSFYNNEISEKSEIFDDQFSVERPDGSNFTLKIRSTKLEDSAMYFCASSATGTGFRYQPQHFGDGTRLSIL.

The chain is built from TRBV6-5 and TRBJ1-2; a possible D gene is TRBD1 (6 bases). The CDR3 extends over 15 amino acids. The germline gives CDR1 MNHEY, CDR2 SVGAGI. The V end was cut by 6 bases, the J end by 0 bases, with 14 bases between. CDR3 region: CASRSRTDANYGYTF. The CDR3 nucleotides are TGTGCCAGCAGATCCCGGACAGATGCTAACTATGGCTACACCTTC.

The rearrangement joins TRBV6-5 to TRBJ2-1; perhaps TRBD1 as D (5 bases). V gave up 1 base and J gave up 4 bases, with 5 bases separating them. This CDR3 region has 13 residues. The germline V gene encodes CDR1 MNHEY and CDR2 SVGAGI. In DNA, the CDR3 is TGTGCCAGCAGTTACTACAGGTACAATGAGCAGTTCTTC. This translates into CASSYYRYNEQFF.

This clone was detected a few times. The rearrangement joins TRBV19 to TRBJ2-2; TRBD1 agrees at 8 bases. With 5 bases clipped from V and 5 bases from J, the junction kept 10 bases outside the gene matches. This CDR3 is built from 16 residues. Germline V lookup: CDR1 LNHDA, CDR2 SQIVND (reference sequence). CDR3 DNA: TGTGCCAGTAGTCGACGACAGGGGACGAGGACCGGGGAGCTGTTTTTT. Amino acid sequence: CASSRRQGTRTGELFF.

The rearrangement uses TRBV21-1 and TRBJ1-2; the table gives TRBD1 as D, unverified against the DNA. TRBV21-1 is a pseudogene. This CDR3 comprises 17 residues. The CDR3 loop is CASSKMGDRGLNYGYTF. CDR3 nucleotide sequence: TGTGCCAGCAGCAAAATGGGGGACAGGGGGCTTAACTATGGCTACACCTTC.

In its sample, this clone was seen once. This chain connects TRBV6-5 to TRBJ1-3; D not certain. The germline gives CDR1 MNHEY, CDR2 SVGAGI. Trimming cost V 6 bases and J 0 bases, with 3 bases left between them. The CDR3 runs 12 residues. The CDR3 loop is CASRASGNTIYF. The CDR3 nucleotides read TGTGCCAGCAGGGCCTCTGGAAACACCATATATTTT.

The V gene is TRBV25-1, the J gene TRBJ1-1, with 7 nucleotides matching TRBD1. Germline assignment: CDR1 MGHDK and CDR2 SYGVNS. This CDR3 has 12 residues. With V trimmed by 2 bases and J by 11 bases, 5 bases remained unmatched. In nucleotides, the CDR3 is TGTGCCAGCAGTGAACTCGACAGGGTTGCTTTCTTT. Its protein is CASSELDRVAFF. Full variable domain (rest looked up from reference TRBV25-1 and TRBJ1-1): EADIYQTPRYLVIGTGKKITLECSQTMGHDKMYWYQQDPGMELHLIHYSYGVNSTEKGDLSSESTVSRIRTEHFPLTLESARPSHTSQYLCASSELDRVAFFGQGTRLTVV.

The J gene is TRBJ2-7, the V gene TRBV5-6, with TRBD1 matching 7 bases. Germline CDR1 is SGHDT and CDR2 is YYEEEE. V lost 3 bases and J lost 5; bases outside the gene matches: 11. The CDR3 has 15 amino acids. The CDR3 region has the DNA TGTGCCAGCAGCTCCCCCCCGTACAGGGGCCACGAGCAGTACTTC. Amino acid sequence: CASSSPPYRGHEQYF.

V and J are TRBV29-1 and TRBJ2-5; D is unresolved. The CDR3 loop spans 11 amino acids. Germline-derived CDR1 and CDR2 are SQVTM and ANQGSEA. V was trimmed by 4 bases and J by 5 bases, leaving 8 bases between them. CDR3 DNA: TGCAGCGTTGGAGGTCGGGAGACCCAGTACTTC. It specifies CSVGGRETQYF.

The CDR3 loop reads CASSPVAQYEQYF. Here the CDR3 DNA reads TGTGCCAGCAGCCCTGTGGCCCAGTACGAGCAGTACTTC. V and J are TRBV7-9 and TRBJ2-7; D call uncertain. Per germline, CDR1 SEHNR and CDR2 FQNEAQ (reference sequence). The V end was cut by 5 bases, the J end by 4 bases, with 12 bases between. The CDR3 is 13 amino acids.

The V and J genes are TRBV2 and TRBJ1-1; 7 bases align to TRBD1. Germline V gene sequence: CDR1 SNHLY, CDR2 FYNNEI. This CDR3 is built from 15 residues. J gave up 6 bases and V 3 bases, and 10 bases lay outside the gene matches. CDR3 bases: TGTGCCAGCAGTGAGAGGGGGCAGGGGGTCTCTGAAGCTTTCTTT. Amino acid sequence: CASSERGQGVSEAFF.